One and the same sample provided the 7 T cell receptor beta chains below, sequenced in a study of blood T cell repertoires in COVID-19. Clones were sequenced by immunoSEQ multiplex PCR, and TCRdb holds only the in-frame ones, with some missing. The top ten clones hold roughly 2.4% of a sample with 250,000 to 350,000 clones, around 90% of them seen once. Sequenced material: peripheral blood. Receptors were obtained from a woman aged 45 to 65 who had recovered from COVID-19.

The CDR3 nucleotides read TGTGCCAGCAGCGCGGGGACAGGGCGCTCCTACGAGCAGTACTTC. Amino acids: CASSAGTGRSYEQYF. The V call is TRBV5-6, the J call TRBJ2-7; 9 nucleotides match TRBD1. Germline V lookup: CDR1 SGHDT, CDR2 YYEEEE. V lost 4 bases and J lost 0; bases outside the gene matches: 5. The CDR3 runs to 15 residues.

CDR3 sequence: CASSGWGVNEQFF. DNA of the CDR3: TGTGCCAGCAGCGGGTGGGGGGTAAATGAGCAGTTCTTC. The chain couples TRBV7-2 to TRBJ2-1, with D tentatively TRBD2 (6 bases). Trimming left V 5 bases short and J 7 bases short, with 12 bases between. CDR3 length: 13 residues. The germline gives CDR1 SGHTA, CDR2 FQGNSA.

This sequence joins TRBV11-1 and TRBJ2-1; perhaps TRBD2 as D (5 bases). CDR1 SGHAT and CDR2 FQDESV come from the germline V gene (reference sequence). V dropped 0 bases and J dropped 7 bases, with 7 bases sitting between them. The CDR3 length is 13 residues. CDR3: CASSLASGNEQFF. As DNA, the CDR3 is TGTGCCAGCAGCTTAGCGTCGGGAAATGAGCAGTTCTTC.

The rearrangement links TRBV7-9 to TRBJ1-1, with D tentatively TRBD1 (6 bases). Looked up from germline, CDR1 is SEHNR and CDR2 is FQNEAQ (reference sequence). Trimming stripped 5 bases from V and 11 bases from J, with 15 bases between. The CDR3 is made up of 12 amino acids. CDR3 loop: CASSLGGQIAFF. The CDR3 region has the DNA TGTGCCAGCAGCCTTGGGGGCCAGATTGCTTTCTTT.

The V call is TRBV6-4, the J call TRBJ1-2; 8 positions match TRBD1. V lost 2 bases and J lost 8; bases outside the gene matches: 7. Germline V gene lookup returns CDR1 MRHNA and CDR2 SNTAGT. The length of the CDR3 is 14 residues. The DNA for the CDR3 is TGTGCCAGCAGTGACGGAGCGACAGGGGACGGCTACACCTTC. Its translation: CASSDGATGDGYTF.

V is TRBV4-3 and J is TRBJ1-1; D may be TRBD1 (5 bases). V was clipped by 0 bases and J by 5 bases, with 10 bases between them. CDR1 and CDR2 (germline): LGHNA, YSLEER. The CDR3 extends over 14 amino acids. The CDR3 sequence: CASSQDRSGTEAFF. The DNA of the CDR3 is TGCGCCAGCAGCCAAGATAGGTCAGGGACTGAAGCTTTCTTT.

The chain links TRBV9 to TRBJ2-5, with a weak D call TRBD2 (5 bases). The CDR3 consists of 13 residues. Trimming removed 2 bases at V and 5 bases at J, with 10 bases between. The germline V gene encodes CDR1 SGDLS and CDR2 YYNGEE. The CDR3 here is CASSVAPGETQYF. The CDR3 DNA reads TGTGCCAGCAGCGTTGCTCCGGGGGAGACCCAGTACTTC. The full variable domain, with the rest looked up from reference TRBV9 and TRBJ2-5, is DSGVTQTPKHLITATGQRVTLRCSPRSGDLSVYWYQQSLDQGLQFLIQYYNGEERAKGNILERFSAQQFPDLHSELNLSSLELGDSALYFCASSVAPGETQYFGPGTRLLVL.